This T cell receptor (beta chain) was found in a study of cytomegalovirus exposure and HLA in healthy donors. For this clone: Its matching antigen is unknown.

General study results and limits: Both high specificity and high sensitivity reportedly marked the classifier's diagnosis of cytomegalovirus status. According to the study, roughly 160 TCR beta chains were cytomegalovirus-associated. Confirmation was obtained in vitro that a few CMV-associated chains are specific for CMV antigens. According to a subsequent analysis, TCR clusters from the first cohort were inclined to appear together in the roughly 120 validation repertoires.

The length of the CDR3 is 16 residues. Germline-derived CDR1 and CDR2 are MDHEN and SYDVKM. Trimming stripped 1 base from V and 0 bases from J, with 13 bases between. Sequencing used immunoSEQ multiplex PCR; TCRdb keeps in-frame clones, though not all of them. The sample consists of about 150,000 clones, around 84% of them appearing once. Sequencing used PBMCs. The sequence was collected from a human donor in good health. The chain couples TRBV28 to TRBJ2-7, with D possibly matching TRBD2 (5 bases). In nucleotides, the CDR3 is TGTGCCAGCAGTTTATTTGAGGGTTTAAGCTCCTACGAGCAGTACTTC. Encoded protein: CASSLFEGLSSYEQYF.